This T cell receptor beta chain stems from a study of CD8 T cells in ankylosing spondylitis. In this sample, this clonotype turned up many times. TCRdb re-called the 5' RACE reads through MiXCR, storing one row per CDR3 protein. Of 150,000 or so distinct CDR3 sequences in the sample, approximately 20% were seen once. Germline V gene data show CDR1 as DFQATT and CDR2 as SNEGSKA (reference sequence). This CDR3 is 13 amino acids long. The V and J ends lost 0 bases and 14 bases respectively, with 17 bases between them. This receptor was taken from a male donor with ankylosing spondylitis or in good health (not recorded which). The material sequenced was blood, either unsorted or a sorted T cell fraction (not recorded which). V gene TRBV20-1 combines with J gene TRBJ2-1; weak D call: TRBD1 (7 bases). The CDR3 reads CSARDWRGPPKFF. In DNA, the CDR3 is TGCAGTGCTAGAGATTGGAGGGGGCCCCCTAAGTTCTTC.